This passage covers 5 T cell receptor beta chains from one sample sequenced in a study of T cell repertoires in cytomegalovirus infection. TCRdb used MiXCR to reprocess the reads, holding one entry per CDR3 protein. The table lists under 800,000 distinct CDR3 sequences, approximately 24% of them singletons. Sequencing was done on a sample of CD8+ T cells from PBMCs. Every receptor here comes from a human donor in good health (CMV status not recorded). Some clones in this sample may be carry-over from other donors' samples.

With respect to this clonotype: The junction shows a germline mismatch at one end, possibly a read error. V and J are TRBV6-2 or TRBV6-3 and TRBJ2-7; a weak D match, TRBD2 (7 bases). From germline, CDR1 is MNHEY and CDR2 SVGEGT. This CDR3 has 19 residues. CDR3 sequence: CASGYSISGGVIPTYEQYF. The CDR3 nucleotides read TGTGCCAGCGGTTACTCGATTTCGGGGGGCGTCATACCTACCTATGAGCAGTACTTC.

The V call is TRBV6-2 or TRBV6-3, the J call TRBJ1-5, with D uncertain. Between the trimmed V and J ends, which lost 2 bases and 6 bases, there was a span of 11 bases. CDR1 is MNHEY, CDR2 SVGEGT, per germline. The CDR3 has 14 residues. As DNA, the CDR3 is TGTGCCAGCAGTTACGCGCGTCGGGGTCAGCCCCAGCATTTT. Translation gives CASSYARRGQPQHF.

The gene calls are TRBV29-1 and TRBJ2-5; TRBD2 matches 14 bases. Germline-derived CDR1 and CDR2 are SQVTM and ANQGSEA. This CDR3 spans 15 amino acids. The V gene end was trimmed by 7 bases and the J gene end by 7 bases; junction bases not matched to a gene: 11. CDR3 region: CSAPGLAGGPLTQYF. The DNA of the CDR3 is TGCAGCGCTCCCGGACTAGCGGGGGGTCCGTTGACCCAGTACTTC.

In its sample, this clonotype was seen many times. The chain couples TRBV7-2 to TRBJ2-1; D may correspond to TRBD1 or TRBD2 (5 bases each). With 1 base removed from V and 4 bases from J, the gap between germline ends came to 14 bases. Germline CDR1 is SGHTA and CDR2 is FQGNSA. The CDR3 is 16 amino acids. The CDR3 DNA sequence: TGTGCCAGCAGCTTAGGGGGGAGAGGTCAGTACAATGAGCAGTTCTTC. Amino acids: CASSLGGRGQYNEQFF.

The V call is TRBV20-1, the J call TRBJ1-1; the D gene is possibly TRBD1 (5 bases). With 0 bases removed from V and 1 base from J, the gap between germline ends came to 15 bases. The CDR3 has 16 amino acids. Germline V gives CDR1 DFQATT, CDR2 SNEGSKA (reference sequence). CDR3 nucleotides: TGCAGTGCTAGAGATCTTAAGGGGTTAGGGAACACTGAAGCTTTCTTT. Amino acid sequence: CSARDLKGLGNTEAFF.